These 15 T cell receptor beta chains were sequenced from one sample in a study of read filtering for tumor transcriptome and immune sequencing. This library used approximately 0.4 ug RNA and molecular barcoded adaptors spanning alpha/delta and beta/gamma chains. TCRdb ran MiXCR on the reads and lists one entry per CDR3 protein. Counted here are 40,000 to 50,000 distinct CDR3 sequences, 10% to 15% occurring once; the ten biggest clones make up 30%. The sample consisted of a population of CD138-negative cells sorted from bone marrow. The source is a donor at least 40 years old with multiple myeloma.

This clonotype was seen ten or more times. A much larger clone differs from this one at a single base, so this may be a read error. Because the CDR3 is missing its conserved closing phenylalanine or tryptophan, this is likely a read error. Here the CDR3 reads CATGGTNNEQFS. The CDR3 DNA reads TGTGCCACCGGCGGGACCAACAATGAGCAGTTCTCC. The genes are TRBV24-1 and TRBJ2-1, with TRBD2 as a possible D gene (6 bases). The CDR3 sequence is 12 residues long. V was clipped by 9 bases and J by 5 bases, with 10 bases between them. Germline loops: CDR1 KGHDR, CDR2 SFDVKD.

The V call is TRBV29-1, the J call TRBJ2-3, with TRBD2 matching over 9 bases. The germline V gene encodes CDR1 SQVTM and CDR2 ANQGSEA. V shed 4 bases and J 4 bases; nucleotides not matched to a gene: 6. This CDR3 has 14 residues. DNA of the CDR3: TGCAGCGTTGGGGCTAGCGGGATTCCAGATACGCAGTATTTT. This gives the protein CSVGASGIPDTQYF.

By its share, this clonotype is medium-sized. The chain couples TRBV24-1 to TRBJ2-6; 12 nucleotides line up with TRBD1. In germline, CDR1 is KGHDR, CDR2 SFDVKD. J lost 3 bases, V lost 4 bases, and 6 bases had no gene match. CDR3 length: 18 amino acids. The CDR3 DNA is TGTGCCACCAGTGACCCGGGACAGGGGGCTGGTGGGGCCAACGTCCTGACTTTC. This sequence encodes CATSDPGQGAGGANVLTF.

The table lists this clonotype with many counts. This chain links TRBV19 with TRBJ2-3; the D gene is possibly TRBD2 (5 bases). Trimming removed 6 bases from V and 1 base from J, with 11 bases in between. The CDR3 totals 14 residues. CDR1 is LNHDA, CDR2 SQIVND, per germline (reference sequence). CDR3 loop: CASRESRGTDTQYF. CDR3 bases: TGTGCCAGTAGGGAGTCGCGGGGCACAGATACGCAGTATTTT.

The chain links TRBV5-5 to TRBJ2-1, with D possibly being TRBD2 (6 bases). Germline V gene sequence: CDR1 SGHKS, CDR2 YYEKEE (reference sequence). This CDR3 region has 17 residues. Trimming removed 0 bases from V and 6 bases from J, with 19 bases in between. The CDR3 region has the DNA TGTGCCAGCAGCTTGGCCGATAGCGGTGGGTTTGGCAATGAGCAGTTCTTC. Translating it yields CASSLADSGGFGNEQFF.

This clonotype was counted many times. The rearrangement joins TRBV24-1 to TRBJ1-5, with 8 bases that match TRBD1. Trimming took 3 bases from V and 7 from J; bases not matched to a gene: 13. Germline assignment: CDR1 KGHDR and CDR2 SFDVKD. This CDR3 is built from 17 residues. The CDR3 reads CATSDTGPGQERQPQHF. The CDR3 DNA follows: TGTGCCACCAGTGATACCGGCCCGGGACAGGAGAGGCAGCCCCAGCATTTT.

In DNA form, the CDR3 reads TGTGCCAGCAGCTTAGGGTCAGGGGATAGCCTCTACGAGCAGTACTTC. It yields the protein CASSLGSGDSLYEQYF. J is TRBJ2-7 and V is TRBV7-8, with D possibly matching TRBD1 (6 bases). The germline V and J ends were trimmed by 1 base and 3 bases, with 16 bases remaining between them. The germline CDR1 and CDR2 sequences are SGHVS and FQNEAQ. CDR3 length: 16 amino acids.

This clonotype was observed at least ten times. The rearrangement joins TRBV5-1 to TRBJ1-5, with a possible D match to TRBD1 (5 bases). Per the germline V gene, CDR1 is SGHRS and CDR2 is YFSETQ. Trimming left V 4 bases short and J 0 bases short, with 8 bases between. This CDR3 is 14 amino acids long. The CDR3 DNA is TGCGCCAGCAGCCCGGGGGTTAGCAATCAGCCCCAGCATTTT. Residues: CASSPGVSNQPQHF. The full variable domain, its missing parts supplied by reference TRBV5-1 and TRBJ1-5, is KAGVTQTPRYLIKTRGQQVTLSCSPISGHRSVSWYQQTPGQGLQFLFEYFSETQRNKGNFPGRFSGRQFSNSRSEMNVSTLELGDSALYLCASSPGVSNQPQHFGDGTRLSIL.

This clonotype was detected ten times or more. This chain uses TRBV29-1 with TRBJ2-1; the D gene could be TRBD1 or TRBD2 (5 bases each). Germline values: CDR1 SQVTM, CDR2 ANQGSEA. The CDR3 consists of 14 residues. As DNA, the CDR3 is TGCAGTGTCCAGACGGACACCCCGGGGAATGAGCAGTTCTTC. Its protein product is CSVQTDTPGNEQFF.

This clonotype has at least ten counts. This sequence joins TRBV7-2 and TRBJ2-2, with D tentatively TRBD2 (5 bases). CDR1 is SGHTA, CDR2 FQGNSA, per germline. The ends were cut back, 5 bases at V and 4 bases at J, with 11 bases in the middle. This CDR3 is 14 amino acids long. The CDR3 DNA follows: TGTGCCAGCAGCGGACTTCTTGGCACCGGGGAGCTGTTTTTT. It is translated as CASSGLLGTGELFF.

This clonotype was counted many times. The chain combines TRBV5-1 with TRBJ2-1, with 11 nucleotides matching TRBD2. This CDR3 is built from 16 residues. Germline CDR1 and CDR2: SGHRS and YFSETQ. V shed 2 bases and J 7 bases; nucleotides not matched to a gene: 8. CDR3 sequence reads: CASSFVSGRAGNEQFF. The CDR3 DNA reads as TGCGCCAGCAGCTTCGTTAGCGGGAGGGCCGGTAATGAGCAGTTCTTC.

This clonotype showed up many times. The rearrangement joins TRBV20-1 to TRBJ2-3; D may correspond to TRBD1 or TRBD2 (5 bases each). CDR3 length: 15 amino acids. The V end lost 6 bases, the J end lost 2 bases, and 18 bases lay between the germline ends. Germline loops: CDR1 DFQATT, CDR2 SNEGSKA (reference sequence). DNA for the CDR3: TGCAGTGCGACCACCCGGGGCGGATTCACAGATACGCAGTATTTT. Translating it yields CSATTRGGFTDTQYF.

Ten or more counts support this clonotype. V is TRBV2 and J is TRBJ2-2; 11 bases align to TRBD1. Germline loops: CDR1 SNHLY, CDR2 FYNNEI. The J segment lost 7 bases and the V segment lost 9 bases, leaving 1 base of the junction unmatched. The CDR3 is made up of 12 amino acids. The CDR3 loop is CARGQGVGELFF. For the CDR3, the DNA is TGTGCCAGGGGACAGGGGGTCGGGGAGCTGTTTTTT.

In its sample, this clonotype ranks as medium-sized. The rearrangement joins TRBV4-1 to TRBJ1-1; no reliable D call. Germline V gene data show CDR1 as MGHRA and CDR2 as YSYEKL. The CDR3 is 15 amino acids. Trimming took 6 bases from V and 6 from J, leaving 20 bases between them. CDR3 bases: TGCGCCAGCAGTCACGACCCTGACGAGCAAGCTGAAGCTTTCTTT. This gives the protein CASSHDPDEQAEAFF.

On this clonotype itself: This likely traces to a read error, being one base from a far larger clone. The chain's CDR3 is CASSLNPSYGYTF. The CDR3 nucleotides read TGTGCCAGCAGCCTGAACCCTAGCTATGGCTACACCTTC. V is TRBV11-3 and J is TRBJ1-2; D is unclear. There are 13 residues in the CDR3. Germline lookup yields CDR1 SGHNT and CDR2 YENEEA. V was cut by 5 bases and J by 4 bases, with 11 bases left in between.